One sample yielded the 15 T cell receptor beta chains listed below, sequenced in a study of blood T cell repertoires in COVID-19. The assay was immunoSEQ multiplex PCR, and TCRdb's table has in-frame clones only and misses some. The sample lists 200,000 to 300,000 clones, over 75% occurring once. The sample taken for sequencing was PBMCs or T cells enriched from blood (not recorded which). Source of these receptors: a woman aged 50 to 60 with acute COVID-19.

J is TRBJ2-7 and V is TRBV7-8; D possibly corresponds to TRBD1 (5 bases). This CDR3 region has 11 residues. CDR1 SGHVS and CDR2 FQNEAQ come from the germline V gene. Trimming left V 5 bases short and J 8 bases short, with 10 bases between. The CDR3 DNA reads as TGTGCCAGCAGCGGCCAGGACAAGCAGTACTTC. It translates to CASSGQDKQYF.

The gene calls are TRBV5-4 and TRBJ2-7; maybe TRBD2 (6 bases). The CDR3 is 15 amino acids. CDR1 SGHNT and CDR2 YYREEE come from the germline V gene (reference sequence). V was pared by 5 bases and J by 0 bases, with 15 bases between. CDR3 nucleotide sequence: TGTGCCAGCAGTTATTCGGGGGTCAGCTCCTACGAGCAGTACTTC. Protein product: CASSYSGVSSYEQYF.

This CDR3 reads CASRGDRRVNYGYTF. For the CDR3, the DNA is TGTGCCAGCAGGGGGGACAGGAGGGTTAACTATGGCTACACCTTC. The genes are TRBV2 and TRBJ1-2; 8 positions match TRBD1. Looked up from germline, CDR1 is SNHLY and CDR2 is FYNNEI. V lost 6 bases to trimming and J lost 1 base; unmatched junction nucleotides: 7. This CDR3 has 15 amino acids.

The V call is TRBV27, the J call TRBJ1-1; D ambiguous. V was cut by 3 bases and J by 0 bases, with 14 bases left in between. Germline CDR1 and CDR2: MNHEY and SMNVEV (reference sequence). There are 16 residues in the CDR3. The CDR3, as DNA: TGTGCCAGCAGTTTTAGGATGCAGACTATGAACACTGAAGCTTTCTTT. It translates to CASSFRMQTMNTEAFF.

The J gene is TRBJ1-5, the V gene TRBV30; 10 nucleotides align to TRBD1. Germline V gives CDR1 GTSNPN, CDR2 SVGIG (reference sequence). This CDR3 is 15 amino acids long. Unmatched junction bases numbered 9, after V lost 4 bases and J lost 6 bases. The CDR3 nucleotides are TGTGCCTGGAATTCCGGGACAGGGGCGGGTCAGCCCCAGCATTTT. Protein: CAWNSGTGAGQPQHF.

The chain joins TRBV5-1 to TRBJ2-2; perhaps TRBD1 as D (6 bases). The CDR3 loop spans 15 amino acids. Per germline, CDR1 SGHRS and CDR2 YFSETQ. The V end lost 7 bases, the J end lost 3 bases, and 16 bases lay between the germline ends. CDR3 residues: CASSVDSTYTGELFF. Here the CDR3 DNA reads TGCGCCAGCTCCGTGGACAGTACCTACACCGGGGAGCTGTTTTTT.

This clone showed up just a few times. The genes are TRBV10-3 and TRBJ2-5, with D perhaps TRBD2 (5 bases). V dropped 11 bases and J dropped 3 bases, with 13 bases sitting between them. The germline V gene encodes CDR1 ENHRY and CDR2 SYGVKD. This CDR3 contains 12 residues. Here the CDR3 reads CASGEPKETQYF. For the CDR3, the DNA is TGTGCCTCCGGGGAGCCGAAAGAGACCCAGTACTTC.

V gene TRBV12-3 or TRBV12-4 combines with J gene TRBJ1-1; the D is unclear. Trimming removed 2 bases at V and 3 bases at J, with 7 bases between. The CDR3 length is 13 residues. The CDR3 nucleotides read TGTGCCAGCAGTTTAAAAGCGGACACTGAAGCTTTCTTT. Encoded protein: CASSLKADTEAFF.

This chain joins TRBV5-1 and TRBJ2-7; perhaps TRBD1 as D (5 bases). The V end was cut by 0 bases, the J end by 3 bases, with 10 bases between. Germline CDR1 and CDR2: SGHRS and YFSETQ. This CDR3 is 14 amino acids long. The CDR3 loop reads CASSLAKGHYEQYF. For the CDR3, the DNA is TGCGCCAGCAGCTTGGCCAAAGGACACTACGAGCAGTACTTC. The whole variable domain, remainder taken from reference TRBV5-1 and TRBJ2-7, is KAGVTQTPRYLIKTRGQQVTLSCSPISGHRSVSWYQQTPGQGLQFLFEYFSETQRNKGNFPGRFSGRQFSNSRSEMNVSTLELGDSALYLCASSLAKGHYEQYFGPGTRLTVT.

This chain connects TRBV6-5 to TRBJ1-5; 7 bases are a match to TRBD1. The CDR3 sequence is 15 residues long. Trimming cost V 2 bases and J 1 base; bases outside gene matches: 2. The germline V gene has CDR1 MNHEY and CDR2 SVGAGI. The CDR3 DNA reads as TGTGCCAGCAGTTACCTACAGGGGAGCAATCAGCCCCAGCATTTT. It specifies CASSYLQGSNQPQHF.

The chain joins TRBV7-2 to TRBJ1-2; possible D gene TRBD1, 6 bases. Looked up from germline, CDR1 is SGHTA and CDR2 is FQGNSA. V lost 6 bases to trimming and J lost 3 bases, with 11 bases between them. This CDR3 comprises 13 residues. This CDR3 is CASRRSGDYGYTF. Here the CDR3 DNA reads TGTGCCAGCAGACGGTCAGGGGACTATGGCTACACCTTC.

The chain carries TRBV5-6 and TRBJ1-4; the match to TRBD1 covers 9 bases. Germline CDR1 and CDR2: SGHDT and YYEEEE. The CDR3 runs 15 residues. J gave up 6 bases and V 2 bases, and 5 bases lay outside the gene matches. Here the CDR3 DNA reads TGTGCCAGCAGCTTATACCGGGACAGGGATGAAAAACTGTTTTTT. It specifies CASSLYRDRDEKLFF.

A single count supports this clone. CDR3: CAISESRVGQPQHF. The CDR3 DNA is TGTGCCATCAGTGAGTCGAGGGTTGGGCAGCCCCAGCATTTT. The chain combines TRBV10-3 with TRBJ1-5; D is uncertain. Between the trimmed V and J ends, which lost 0 bases and 7 bases, there was a span of 10 bases. This CDR3 has 14 amino acids. The germline CDR1 and CDR2 sequences are ENHRY and SYGVKD.

The chain employs TRBV5-3 and TRBJ1-2, with D perhaps matching TRBD1 (5 bases). TRBV5-3 is marked as an open reading frame, function uncertain. The CDR3 is 15 amino acids. Trimming stripped 4 bases from V and 4 bases from J, with 17 bases between. The CDR3 region has the DNA TGTGCCAGAAGCGCTTCCCAGGGAAAACTCTATGGCTACACCTTC. Its translation: CARSASQGKLYGYTF.

The gene calls are TRBV27 and TRBJ2-1; D possibly corresponds to TRBD2 (5 bases). The ends were cut back, 7 bases at V and 9 bases at J, with 16 bases in the middle. The CDR3 contains 13 residues. Germline lookup yields CDR1 MNHEY and CDR2 SMNVEV (reference sequence). The CDR3 region is CASTSSRSGEQFF. As DNA, the CDR3 is TGTGCCAGCACCTCGTCCCGGAGCGGTGAGCAGTTCTTC.